The TCR beta chain described here comes from a study of T cells in Graves' hyperthyroidism and ophthalmopathy. Amplification targeted TCR beta CDR3 regions from RNA transcripts. Initially, a first-round RT-PCR of the TCR CDR3 employed the HTBI primer set. MiXCR, run by TCRdb on the multiplex PCR reads, gives a single entry per CDR3 protein. The table has 350,000 to 450,000 distinct CDR3 sequences, approximately 15% seen once. This CDR3 spans 17 amino acids. The germline gives CDR1 MDHEN, CDR2 SYDVKM. V gave up 4 bases and J gave up 4 bases; unmatched junction bases: 9. This clonotype occurred many times.

The chain carries TRBV28 and TRBJ2-1; 11 bases map to TRBD2. The clonotype comes from an older woman with Graves' hyperthyroidism. The specimen was blood. CDR3 in amino acids: CASSSLAGGPLYNEQFF. The CDR3 DNA reads TGTGCCAGCAGTTCCTTAGCGGGAGGGCCCCTTTACAATGAGCAGTTCTTC. The full variable domain, its missing parts supplied by reference TRBV28 and TRBJ2-1, is DVKVTQSSRYLVKRTGEKVFLECVQDMDHENMFWYRQDPGLGLRLIYFSYDVKMKEKGDIPEGYSVSREKKERFSLILESASTNQTSMYLCASSSLAGGPLYNEQFFGPGTRLTVL.